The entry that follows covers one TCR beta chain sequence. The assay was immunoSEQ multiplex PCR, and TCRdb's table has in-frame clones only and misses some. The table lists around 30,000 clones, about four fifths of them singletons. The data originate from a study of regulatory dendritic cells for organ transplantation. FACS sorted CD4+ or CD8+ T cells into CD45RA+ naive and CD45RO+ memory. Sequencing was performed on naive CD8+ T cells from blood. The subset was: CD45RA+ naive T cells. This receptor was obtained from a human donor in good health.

In DNA, the CDR3 is TGCGCCAGCAGCCGAACTAACCGGGTGAGACCTAACTATGGCTACACCTTC. This translates into CASSRTNRVRPNYGYTF. The V call is TRBV4-1, the J call TRBJ1-2; the D is unclear. The CDR3 spans 17 residues. Germline CDR1 reads MGHRA; CDR2 reads YSYEKL. V was pared by 4 bases and J by 0 bases, with 18 bases between.